One sample yielded the 6 T cell receptor beta chains listed below, sequenced in a study of cytomegalovirus exposure and HLA in healthy donors. The study ran its PCR with 60 Vbeta and 13 Jbeta primers. Using immunoSEQ multiplex PCR, the repertoire was profiled, and TCRdb retains in-frame clones only, with some absent. The sample shows about 150,000 clones, 73% of them seen only once. The sample consisted of PBMCs. The receptors were sampled from a woman aged 18-35 years in good health and CMV-seronegative.

This clone is a singleton in its sample. The V gene is TRBV7-2, the J gene TRBJ2-3, with TRBD2 matching 8 bases. The CDR3 is 16 amino acids. Germline CDR1 and CDR2: SGHTA and FQGNSA. V trimming: 6 bases; J trimming: 2 bases; junction bases outside the gene matches: 10. CDR3 in DNA: TGTGCCAGCAGTAGACTAGCGAGTGGGTTCACAGATACGCAGTATTTT. Protein product: CASSRLASGFTDTQYF.

The chain has TRBV2 and TRBJ2-3; TRBD2 aligns across 9 bases. CDR3 length: 16 residues. Trimming removed 11 bases from V and 4 bases from J; junction bases left unmatched: 16. Germline CDR1 reads SNHLY; CDR2 reads FYNNEI. The chain's CDR3 is CARGLGVSGSSDTQYF. DNA of the CDR3: TGTGCCCGCGGCCTGGGGGTTAGCGGGAGTTCAGATACGCAGTATTTT.

V is TRBV10-3 and J is TRBJ1-2; a weak D match, TRBD1 (6 bases). Germline V CDR1 and CDR2: ENHRY, SYGVKD. This CDR3 comprises 17 residues. V shed 6 bases and J shed 0 bases, with 20 bases lying between them. The CDR3 loop reads CAIRLQGVNSANYGYTF. The CDR3 region has the DNA TGTGCCATCAGACTACAGGGTGTAAACTCAGCTAACTATGGCTACACCTTC.

The V call is TRBV10-3, the J call TRBJ2-1; D might be TRBD1 (5 bases). The V gene's germline CDR1 is ENHRY and CDR2 SYGVKD. This CDR3 has 12 amino acids. V lost 3 bases, J lost 8 bases, and 8 bases lay in between. CDR3 loop: CAISEIRDEQFF. Here the CDR3 DNA reads TGTGCCATCAGTGAAATCAGGGATGAGCAGTTCTTC.

This clone was seen a single time. The J gene is TRBJ1-6, the V gene TRBV19; weak D call: TRBD1 (5 bases). Germline CDR1 reads LNHDA; CDR2 reads SQIVND (reference sequence). The V and J ends lost 4 bases and 4 bases respectively, with 20 bases between them. This CDR3 is 18 amino acids long. As DNA, the CDR3 is TGTGCCAGTAGTAAGATGACAGTATCGAATTCTTATAATTCACCCCTCCACTTT. Translating gives CASSKMTVSNSYNSPLHF.

The chain joins TRBV7-9 to TRBJ1-1; D is perhaps TRBD1 (5 bases). Trimming left V 10 bases short and J 5 bases short, with 14 bases between. CDR3 length: 12 residues. The germline CDR1 and CDR2 sequences are SEHNR and FQNEAQ (reference sequence). CDR3 nucleotides: TGTGCCACTCGCCTAGGACATACTGAAGCTTTCTTT. As protein: CATRLGHTEAFF.